What follows are 13 T cell receptor beta chains derived from one specimen sequenced in a study of CD8 T cells in Susac syndrome. Reverse transcription of roughly 0.45 to 1 ug RNA was carried out with random hexamers. TCRdb re-derived calls from the immunoSEQ multiplex PCR reads in MiXCR, one entry per CDR3 protein. The repertoire holds 50,000 or so distinct CDR3 sequences, with roughly 92% as singletons. The sequencing sample was made of CD8+ T cells from PBMCs. These receptors were taken from a human donor in good health.

The chain carries TRBV3-1 and TRBJ1-1; D not resolved. The CDR3 runs 14 residues. V was pared by 4 bases and J by 4 bases, with 13 bases between. Germline V gene sequence: CDR1 LGHDT, CDR2 YNNKEL (reference sequence). DNA for the CDR3: TGTGCCAGCAGCCCCCCAGTGGGTTCCACTGAAGCTTTCTTT. This encodes CASSPPVGSTEAFF. Combining the CDR3 with reference TRBV3-1 and TRBJ1-1 gives the whole variable domain DTAVSQTPKYLVTQMGNDKSIKCEQNLGHDTMYWYKQDSKKFLKIMFSYNNKELIINETVPNRFSPKSPDKAHLNLHINSLELGDSAVYFCASSPPVGSTEAFFGQGTRLTVV.

The V and J genes are TRBV5-1 and TRBJ2-7, with 8 positions matching TRBD2. The CDR3 sequence is 14 residues long. Germline V CDR1 and CDR2: SGHRS, YFSETQ. The V and J ends lost 5 bases and 0 bases, in that order; junction bases with no gene match: 4. CDR3 region: CASRGREASYEQYF. The CDR3 nucleotides read TGCGCCAGCAGAGGGCGGGAGGCCTCCTACGAGCAGTACTTC.

V is TRBV7-9 and J is TRBJ1-2, with 7 bases lining up with TRBD1. The CDR3 covers 15 residues. After removal of 3 bases from V and 0 bases from J, the junction contained 4 bases not matched to a gene. The germline gives CDR1 SEHNR, CDR2 FQNEAQ (reference sequence). CDR3 loop: CASSFLGQSNYGYTF. CDR3 coding DNA: TGTGCCAGCAGCTTCCTGGGACAGTCTAACTATGGCTACACCTTC.

The V call is TRBV5-1, the J call TRBJ2-2, with 7 positions matching TRBD2. The CDR3 is 16 amino acids. Losses at the gene ends were 6 bases for V and 1 base for J; bases not matched to a gene: 9. Germline assignment: CDR1 SGHRS and CDR2 YFSETQ. CDR3 sequence (DNA): TGCGCCAGCACTATGGGGCTAGCGGAGAACACCGGGGAGCTGTTTTTT. Residues: CASTMGLAENTGELFF.

The genes are TRBV7-9 and TRBJ2-7; no clear D. This CDR3 is 14 amino acids long. Trimming removed 0 bases from V and 2 bases from J, with 8 bases in between. Germline V gene data show CDR1 as SEHNR and CDR2 as FQNEAQ (reference sequence). CDR3 sequence reads: CASSLAGSAYEQYF. DNA for the CDR3: TGTGCCAGCAGCTTAGCAGGGTCGGCCTACGAGCAGTACTTC. The full variable domain, in which reference TRBV7-9 and TRBJ2-7 provide the parts outside the CDR3, is DTGVSQNPRHKITKRGQNVTFRCDPISEHNRLYWYRQTLGQGPEFLTYFQNEAQLEKSRLLSDRFSAERPKGSFSTLEIQRTEQGDSAMYLCASSLAGSAYEQYFGPGTRLTVT.

V usage is TRBV7-9 and J usage is TRBJ2-7; tentatively, D is TRBD1 (5 bases). V dropped 5 bases and J dropped 2 bases, with 16 bases sitting between them. The CDR3 is 15 amino acids. Germline loops: CDR1 SEHNR, CDR2 FQNEAQ (reference sequence). The CDR3 region is CASSPSGDRPYEQYF. The DNA for the CDR3 is TGTGCCAGCAGCCCATCCGGAGACAGACCCTACGAGCAGTACTTC.

The chain couples TRBV13 to TRBJ2-7; D may be TRBD1 (6 bases). The CDR3 length is 15 residues. Per the germline V gene, CDR1 is PRHDT and CDR2 is FYEKMQ (reference sequence). V was clipped by 5 bases and J by 2 bases, with 16 bases between them. The CDR3 DNA is TGTGCCAGCAGCCTTTCCCGGGACACAGCCTACGAGCAGTACTTC. Translation gives CASSLSRDTAYEQYF.

The chain uses TRBV3-1 and TRBJ2-3; D call uncertain. V lost 0 bases to trimming and J lost 3 bases, with 13 bases between them. The CDR3 is made up of 16 amino acids. Germline values: CDR1 LGHDT, CDR2 YNNKEL (reference sequence). CDR3 sequence: CASSQDRELGTDTQYF. DNA of the CDR3: TGTGCCAGCAGCCAAGATAGAGAGTTGGGGACAGATACGCAGTATTTT.

The rearrangement links TRBV5-8 to TRBJ2-3; TRBD2 aligns across 7 bases. Germline loops: CDR1 SGHTS, CDR2 YDEGEE. This CDR3 contains 16 residues. With V trimmed by 4 bases and J by 0 bases, 8 bases remained unmatched. DNA for the CDR3: TGTGCCAGCAGCCAAGCGGGGACCCCTAGCACAGATACGCAGTATTTT. This codes for CASSQAGTPSTDTQYF.

This clonotype has only a few counts. V usage is TRBV4-3 and J usage is TRBJ2-7, with D maybe TRBD2 (7 bases). The CDR3 spans 17 residues. Trimming cost V 1 base and J 1 base, with 17 bases left between them. Germline V gene sequence: CDR1 LGHNA, CDR2 YSLEER. As DNA, the CDR3 is TGCGCCAGCAGCCAAGTTATTTCAGGGGAGGGATCCTACGAGCAGTACTTC. Its translation: CASSQVISGEGSYEQYF.

The CDR3 here is CASSPGTSALNEQFF. CDR3 nucleotides: TGCGCCAGCAGTCCCGGGACTAGCGCCTTAAATGAGCAGTTCTTC. The chain has TRBV23-1 and TRBJ2-1, with 10 bases lining up with TRBD2. TRBV23-1 is placed among ORFs of uncertain function. The CDR3 loop spans 15 amino acids. V was pared by 4 bases and J by 7 bases, with 7 bases of the junction left unmatched.

The sample holds one count of this clonotype. The rearrangement uses TRBV19 and TRBJ2-1; 9 nucleotides agree with TRBD2. Germline V CDR1 and CDR2: LNHDA, SQIVND (reference sequence). CDR3 length: 12 amino acids. The junction had 6 bases not matched to a gene; V was cut back by 8 bases and J by 10 bases. The CDR3 protein is CASSTGLAEQFF. The CDR3 DNA is TGTGCCAGTTCGACAGGACTAGCGGAGCAGTTCTTC.

This chain uses TRBV9 with TRBJ2-1, with 9 bases that match TRBD2. The CDR3 is 16 residues long. The junction had 8 bases not matched to a gene; V was cut back by 0 bases and J by 7 bases. Germline lookup yields CDR1 SGDLS and CDR2 YYNGEE. The CDR3 sequence: CASSVAAGGIRNEQFF. The CDR3 DNA is TGTGCCAGCAGCGTAGCAGCGGGAGGAATTCGGAATGAGCAGTTCTTC.